A selection of T cell receptor beta chains follows, all from one sample in a study of spatial heterogeneity in lung cancer. A single record per CDR3 protein comes from TCRdb applying MiXCR to the 5' RACE reads. The sample records approximately 94,000 distinct CDR3 sequences, approximately 4% being singletons. The sample consisted of lung tumor tissue, taken at surgery. Every receptor here comes from a male donor with early-stage non-small cell lung cancer. Each CDR3 is given with its conserved first and last residue. A D gene is named only where the DNA matches it firmly. Clone size is given for some rows only: seen once, a few or many times, or a class if the clone is expanded.

j_gene	d_gene	v_gene	abundance	CDR3nt	CDR3aa
TRBJ1-1	.	TRBV11-1	.	TGTGCCAGCAGAGGGGGTTGGGGACTCACTGAAGCTTTCTTT	CASRGGWGLTEAFF
TRBJ2-3	TRBD2	TRBV15	many	TGTGCCACCAGCGCAAGCGGGAGGGGCACAGATACGCAGTATTTT	CATSASGRGTDTQYF
TRBJ1-2	.	TRBV12-3/TRBV12-4	many	TGTGCCAGCAGTCCCGGACAATTCGGGGGATATGGCTACACCTTC	CASSPGQFGGYGYTF
TRBJ1-3	.	TRBV5-1	many	TGCGCCAGCAGCCCTAAGATAGGGACCAGCTCTGGAAACACCATATATTTT	CASSPKIGTSSGNTIYF
TRBJ1-5	.	TRBV28	many	TGTGCCGTTGACGGGAATCAGCCCCAGCATTTT	CAVDGNQPQHF
TRBJ2-5	.	TRBV10-3	many	TGTGCCATCAGTGAGCCGGGGGCGCCCGAGTTCCAAGAGACCCAGTACTTC	CAISEPGAPEFQETQYF
TRBJ2-5	TRBD2	TRBV4-2	.	TGTGCCAGCAGCCTTTCGCCACTAGCGGGATTCCAAGAGACCCAGTACTTC	CASSLSPLAGFQETQYF
TRBJ2-1	.	TRBV11-2	many	TGTGCCAGCAGCTTACTCTCGGAGGCGATTAATGAGCAGTTCTTC	CASSLLSEAINEQFF
TRBJ2-5	TRBD2	TRBV29-1	many	TGCAGCGTTGAATCGGGGGGTCCGGAGACCCAGTACTTC	CSVESGGPETQYF
TRBJ2-7	.	TRBV6-5	many	TGTGCCAGCAGTTACGATGTAGGGGACACCTACGAGCAGTACTTC	CASSYDVGDTYEQYF
TRBJ2-7	.	TRBV28	few	TGTGCCAGCAGTCTGAGACAGTTCGGGCAGTACTTC	CASSLRQFGQYF
TRBJ2-1	.	TRBV28	many	TGTGCCAGCACCAAAAAGTCTGGTTTCTATGAGCAGTTCTTC	CASTKKSGFYEQFF
TRBJ2-7	.	TRBV5-1	many	TGCGCCAGCAGCTTTACACCAGTAAGTTACGAGCAGTACTTC	CASSFTPVSYEQYF
TRBJ2-5	.	TRBV6-2/TRBV6-3	many	TGTGCCACCGAAAGGCGAGAGACCCAGTACTTC	CATERRETQYF
TRBJ2-3	.	TRBV7-9	many	TGTGCCAGCAGCTTAAGTGGGTTAGGTACGCAGTATTTT	CASSLSGLGTQYF
TRBJ2-6	.	TRBV28	many	TGTGCCAGCAGCGGCCCAGAGTCAGGGGCCAACGTCCTGACTTTC	CASSGPESGANVLTF
TRBJ2-7	.	TRBV4-1	few	TGCGCCAGCAGCCCCCGGGGGAAGTCCGGGGAGTCCTACGAGCAGTACTTC	CASSPRGKSGESYEQYF
TRBJ2-3	.	TRBV6-6	many	TGTGCCAGCAGTTACTCGTCTGTCCTAGCAGGTGATACGCAGTATTTT	CASSYSSVLAGDTQYF
TRBJ1-2	.	TRBV2	many	TGTGCCAGCAGTGAAGCCCAACGGCGAGGGGGCTACACCTTC	CASSEAQRRGGYTF
TRBJ2-2	.	TRBV2	many	TGTGCCAGCATGGGTGAATGGACCGGGGAGCTGTTTTTT	CASMGEWTGELFF
TRBJ2-5	.	TRBV4-1	.	TGCGCCAGCAGCCCCGGCGCAGGATCAGGAGAGACCCAGTACTTC	CASSPGAGSGETQYF
TRBJ2-7	.	TRBV3-1	few	TGTGCCAGCAGCCCGCGATGGGACACCCCCTACGAGCAGTACTTC	CASSPRWDTPYEQYF
TRBJ1-5	.	TRBV4-2	many	TGTGCCAGCAGCCATGGCTCTAATCAGCCCCAGCATTTT	CASSHGSNQPQHF
TRBJ1-1	.	TRBV20-1	many	TGCAGTGTTCAGGGACACCAGAACACTGAAGCTTTCTTT	CSVQGHQNTEAFF
TRBJ2-1	TRBD1	TRBV20-1	many	TGCAGTGCTGTCCTAGGACAGGGGGCGCGAGAGCAGTTCTTC	CSAVLGQGAREQFF
TRBJ2-5	.	TRBV28	many	TGTGCCAGCAGTTTCTTGTCCCAAGAGACCCAGTACTTC	CASSFLSQETQYF
TRBJ2-7	.	TRBV29-1	many	TGCAGCGTTCTCCAGTCTCCTGAGGGGACCTACGAGCAGTACTTC	CSVLQSPEGTYEQYF
TRBJ2-1	.	TRBV5-1	many	TGCGCCAGCAGCTTGTCTAGTACGAATGAGCAGTTCTTC	CASSLSSTNEQFF
TRBJ1-4	TRBD1	TRBV7-6	.	TGTGCCAGCAGCTCCGGGACAGGCAAAGAAAAACTGTTTTTT	CASSSGTGKEKLFF
TRBJ1-1	.	TRBV6-1	many	TGTGCCATTTTTGAAGATATGAACACTGAAGCTTTCTTT	CAIFEDMNTEAFF
TRBJ1-2	.	TRBV20-1	.	TGCAGTGCTAGAGAACCCCTCAGGCATGGCTACACCTTC	CSAREPLRHGYTF
TRBJ2-4	.	TRBV5-4	many	TGTGCCAGCAGCTTGAAAGGGCTCCAAAACATTCAGTACTTC	CASSLKGLQNIQYF
TRBJ2-7	.	TRBV11-2	many	TGTGCCAGCAGCTTAATCTTAGACGAGCAGTACTTC	CASSLILDEQYF
TRBJ2-3	.	TRBV3-1	many	TGTGCCAGCAGCCAAGTGACGGAGGGAACAGATACGCAGTATTTT	CASSQVTEGTDTQYF
TRBJ1-6	.	TRBV5-1	many	TGCGCCAGCAGCCCCAGAACCGGGACGGTAAATTCACCCCTCCACTTT	CASSPRTGTVNSPLHF
TRBJ1-5	.	TRBV11-3	few	TGTGCCAGCCCCTCCATTTGGAATCAGCCCCAGCATTTT	CASPSIWNQPQHF
TRBJ1-5	TRBD1	TRBV5-5	many	TGTGCCAGCAGCTTGGGACCGCGGACAGGGAACCTGCAGCCCCAGCATTTT	CASSLGPRTGNLQPQHF
TRBJ2-3	.	TRBV20-1	many	TGCAGTGCTATCCCGACTAGCACAGATACGCAGTATTTT	CSAIPTSTDTQYF
TRBJ2-1	.	TRBV9	many	TGTGCCAGCAGCCCTACGGAGCGGCTCTACAATGAGCAGTTCTTC	CASSPTERLYNEQFF
TRBJ2-3	.	TRBV5-1	.	TGCGCCAGCAGCATGGTGGCGACCTATAGCACAGATACGCAGTATTTT	CASSMVATYSTDTQYF
TRBJ1-5	.	TRBV28	many	TGTGCCAGCACCGACGATAGCAATCAGCCCCAGCATTTT	CASTDDSNQPQHF
TRBJ1-2	.	TRBV28	many	TGTGCCAGCAGCCCCAGGATCCCGGCGGACTATGGCTACACCTTC	CASSPRIPADYGYTF
TRBJ2-4	TRBD1	TRBV28	many	TGTGCCAGCACGGAGACAGGGAGTCCCATTCAGTACTTC	CASTETGSPIQYF
TRBJ2-7	TRBD2	TRBV5-1	many	TGCGCCAGCAGCTTGTTTAGGGAGCGGGGAGCGGGAGTCCACGAGCAGTACTTC	CASSLFRERGAGVHEQYF